Sequencing of this T cell receptor (beta chain) was carried out in a study of blood T cell repertoires in COVID-19. About the study: Samples representing acute and convalescent COVID-19 were sourced from the United States, Italy and Spain. T cells, B-cell-depleted T cells, or PBMCs provided the cDNA or gDNA that served as material.

Authors' data handling: Counts of nucleated cells, estimated from reference gene primer amplification, were obtained. TCRdb's copy holds only in-frame clones and misses some; the assay was immunoSEQ multiplex PCR. For V, J and clone size, that table is used; D and trimming come from the DNA. The table records about 130,000 clones, roughly 72% of them present only once. The V gene lost 7 bases and the J gene lost 0 bases, with 18 bases spanning the gap. This CDR3 has 16 amino acids. Germline-derived CDR1 and CDR2 are LNHDA and SQIVND (reference sequence). The chain is built from TRBV19 and TRBJ1-1; D is perhaps TRBD1 (5 bases). Material for sequencing was peripheral blood. The receptor's source is a man aged 60-69 years with acute or convalescent COVID-19. The CDR3 nucleotides read TGTGCCAGTACCGCGGACACGAGCTTGATGAACACTGAAGCTTTCTTT. Its protein is CASTADTSLMNTEAFF. Full variable domain (remainder filled in from reference TRBV19 and TRBJ1-1): DGGITQSPKYLFRKEGQNVTLSCEQNLNHDAMYWYRQDPGQGLRLIYYSQIVNDFQKGDIAEGYSVSREKKESFPLTVTSAQKNPTAFYLCASTADTSLMNTEAFFGQGTRLTVV.